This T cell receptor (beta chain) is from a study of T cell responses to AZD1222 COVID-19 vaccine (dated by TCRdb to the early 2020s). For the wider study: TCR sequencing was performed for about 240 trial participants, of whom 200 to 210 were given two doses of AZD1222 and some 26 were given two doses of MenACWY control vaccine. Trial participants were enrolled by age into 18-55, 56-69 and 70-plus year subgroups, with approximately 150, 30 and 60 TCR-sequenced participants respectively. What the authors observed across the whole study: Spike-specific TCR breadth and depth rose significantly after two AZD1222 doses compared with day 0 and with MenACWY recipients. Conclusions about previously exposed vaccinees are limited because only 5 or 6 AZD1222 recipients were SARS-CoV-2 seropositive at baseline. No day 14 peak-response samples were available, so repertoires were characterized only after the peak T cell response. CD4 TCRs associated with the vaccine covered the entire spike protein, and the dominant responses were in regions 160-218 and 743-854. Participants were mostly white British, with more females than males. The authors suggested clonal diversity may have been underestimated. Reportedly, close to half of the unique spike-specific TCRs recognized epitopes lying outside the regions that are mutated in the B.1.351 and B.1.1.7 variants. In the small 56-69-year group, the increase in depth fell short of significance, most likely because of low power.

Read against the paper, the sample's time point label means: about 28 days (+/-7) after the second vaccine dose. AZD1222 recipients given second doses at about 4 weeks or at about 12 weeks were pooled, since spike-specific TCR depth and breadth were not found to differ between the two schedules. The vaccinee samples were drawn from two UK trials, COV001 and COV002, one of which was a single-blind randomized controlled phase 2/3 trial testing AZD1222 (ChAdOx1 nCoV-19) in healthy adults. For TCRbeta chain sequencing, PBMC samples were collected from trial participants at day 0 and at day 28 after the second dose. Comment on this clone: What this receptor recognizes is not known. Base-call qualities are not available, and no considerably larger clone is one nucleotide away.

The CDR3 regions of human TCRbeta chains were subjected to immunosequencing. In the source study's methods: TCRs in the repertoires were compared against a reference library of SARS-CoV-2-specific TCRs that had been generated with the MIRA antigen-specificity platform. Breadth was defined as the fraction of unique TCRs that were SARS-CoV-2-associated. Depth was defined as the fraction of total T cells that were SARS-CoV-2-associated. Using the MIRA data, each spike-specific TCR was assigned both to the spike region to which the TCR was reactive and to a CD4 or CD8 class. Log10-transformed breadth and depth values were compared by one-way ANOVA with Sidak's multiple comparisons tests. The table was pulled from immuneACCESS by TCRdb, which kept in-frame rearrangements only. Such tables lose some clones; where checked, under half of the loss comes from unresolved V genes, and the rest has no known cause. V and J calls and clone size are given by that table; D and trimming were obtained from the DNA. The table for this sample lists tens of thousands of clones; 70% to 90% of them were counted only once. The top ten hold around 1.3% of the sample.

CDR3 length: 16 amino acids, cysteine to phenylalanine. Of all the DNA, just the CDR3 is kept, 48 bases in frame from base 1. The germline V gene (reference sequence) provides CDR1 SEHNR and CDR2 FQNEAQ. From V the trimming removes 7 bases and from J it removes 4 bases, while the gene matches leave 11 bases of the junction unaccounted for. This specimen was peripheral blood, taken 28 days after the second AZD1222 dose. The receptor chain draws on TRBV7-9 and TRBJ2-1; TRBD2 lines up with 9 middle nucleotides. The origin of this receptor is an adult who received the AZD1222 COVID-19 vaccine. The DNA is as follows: TGTGCCAGCACTACTTTTCGGCGGGAGGGATACAATGAGCAGTTCTTC. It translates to CASTTFRREGYNEQFF.